The 19 T cell receptor beta chains below were found in one sample sequenced in a study of cytomegalovirus exposure and HLA in healthy donors. With 60 Vbeta and 13 Jbeta primers, the PCR was carried out. Data came from immunoSEQ multiplex PCR; TCRdb stores just in-frame clones and leaves some out. In the table there are about 170,000 clones, about three quarters of which are singletons. Sequencing input: PBMCs. All receptors come from a female donor in good health and CMV-seronegative.

This rearrangement joins TRBV7-2 to TRBJ2-3, with 12 bases fitting TRBD2. There are 15 residues in the CDR3. J lost 5 bases, V lost 5 bases, and 5 bases had no gene match. Germline-derived CDR1 and CDR2 are SGHTA and FQGNSA. CDR3 protein: CASSSGLAGLDTQYF. The CDR3 DNA is TGTGCCAGCAGCAGCGGACTAGCGGGATTAGATACGCAGTATTTT.

This clone was counted between two and nine times. The chain couples TRBV5-4 to TRBJ2-7; the D gene is possibly TRBD2 (6 bases). V lost 2 bases to trimming and J lost 2 bases, with 11 bases between them. Germline V gene sequence: CDR1 SGHNT, CDR2 YYREEE (reference sequence). CDR3 size: 14 residues. In DNA, the CDR3 is TGTGCCAGCAGCTTCAAGGACTACACCTACGAGCAGTACTTC. The encoded protein is CASSFKDYTYEQYF.

The chain combines TRBV1 with TRBJ2-1; the DNA was not compared with TRBD2, the D call given in the table. TRBV1 is a documented pseudogene. This CDR3 is built from 20 residues. In DNA, the CDR3 is TGCACCAGCAGCCACGGGGGACTAGCGGGAGAGGTTAGCTCCTACAATGAGCAGTTCTTC. Residues: CTSSHGGLAGEVSSYNEQFF.

This chain uses TRBV4-1 with TRBJ2-2; 11 bases are shared with TRBD2. CDR3 length: 17 residues. With V trimmed by 1 base and J by 7 bases, 8 bases remained unmatched. Germline V gene lookup returns CDR1 MGHRA and CDR2 YSYEKL. DNA of the CDR3: TGCGCCAGCAGCCAAGTTCCTAGCGGGGGGTCTGGCGGGGAGCTGTTTTTT. Translation gives CASSQVPSGGSGGELFF.

The gene calls are TRBV28 and TRBJ2-5; 8 bases line up with TRBD1. J gave up 5 bases and V 2 bases, and 7 bases lay outside the gene matches. The CDR3 is 15 residues long. Germline V gene data show CDR1 as MDHEN and CDR2 as SYDVKM. CDR3 sequence reads: CASSLQGAGYETQYF. The DNA for the CDR3 is TGTGCCAGCAGTTTACAGGGGGCTGGGTACGAGACCCAGTACTTC.

This sequence joins TRBV19 and TRBJ1-2; no reliable D call. The germline V gene encodes CDR1 LNHDA and CDR2 SQIVND (reference sequence). V lost 3 bases and J 4 bases, leaving 9 bases between the germline ends. There are 13 residues in the CDR3. The CDR3 loop reads CASSIGESYGYTF. CDR3 sequence (DNA): TGTGCCAGTAGTATTGGGGAGAGCTATGGCTACACCTTC.

This rearrangement joins TRBV11-2 to TRBJ2-2; 13 positions agree with TRBD2. The CDR3 totals 19 residues. V gave up 5 bases and J gave up 6 bases; unmatched junction bases: 15. Germline V gene sequence: CDR1 SGHAT, CDR2 FQNNGV. DNA for the CDR3: TGTGCCAGCAGCCTCAGGACTAGCGGGAGTAGCTTCAAAGCCGGGGAGCTGTTTTTT. Encoded protein: CASSLRTSGSSFKAGELFF.

The chain couples TRBV7-2 to TRBJ2-7; a weak D match, TRBD1 (7 bases). The CDR3 contains 15 residues. V was pared by 1 base and J by 7 bases, with 17 bases between. From germline, CDR1 is SGHTA and CDR2 FQGNSA. The chain's CDR3 is CASSLVGGGSGEQYF. The CDR3 bases are TGTGCCAGCAGCTTAGTAGGAGGGGGCTCAGGGGAGCAGTACTTC.

This clone was counted once. The sample carries other DNA sequences with the same CDR3. The V gene is TRBV6-1, the J gene TRBJ2-7, with D maybe TRBD2 (6 bases). Germline assignment: CDR1 MNHNS and CDR2 SASEGT. V dropped 2 bases and J dropped 3 bases, with 14 bases sitting between them. This CDR3 has 15 amino acids. The CDR3 sequence: CASSEWSMTSYEQYF. CDR3 DNA sequence: TGTGCCAGCAGTGAATGGAGTATGACTAGCTACGAGCAGTACTTC.

The CDR3 spells CASSASRGDINEAFF. CDR3 nucleotide sequence: TGTGCCAGCAGCGCATCAAGAGGGGACATTAATGAAGCTTTCTTT. The gene calls are TRBV7-2 and TRBJ1-1, with TRBD1 as a possible D gene (6 bases). This CDR3 has 15 amino acids. V was clipped by 5 bases and J by 7 bases, with 20 bases between them. Germline loops: CDR1 SGHTA, CDR2 FQGNSA.

The chain couples TRBV6-5 to TRBJ2-1; TRBD2 aligns across 8 bases. This CDR3 has 15 amino acids. V dropped 0 bases and J dropped 7; count of bases not matched to a gene: 5. From germline, CDR1 is MNHEY and CDR2 SVGAGI. As DNA, the CDR3 is TGTGCCAGCAGTTACTCGAGCGGGAGAGGTAATGAGCAGTTCTTC. It encodes CASSYSSGRGNEQFF.

V gene TRBV4-3 combines with J gene TRBJ2-6; D uncertain. Between the trimmed V and J ends, which lost 0 bases and 0 bases, there was a span of 6 bases. Germline-derived CDR1 and CDR2 are LGHNA and YSLEER. This CDR3 comprises 16 residues. CDR3 loop: CASSQDSYSGANVLTF. In DNA, the CDR3 is TGCGCCAGCAGCCAAGATTCTTACTCTGGGGCCAACGTCCTGACTTTC.

The rearrangement links TRBV30 to TRBJ2-7; 10 bases are a match to TRBD1. This CDR3 comprises 14 residues. Per germline, CDR1 GTSNPN and CDR2 SVGIG (reference sequence). After removal of 3 bases from V and 5 bases from J, the junction contained 7 bases not matched to a gene. Here the CDR3 reads CAWSGGQGRHEQYF. CDR3 coding DNA: TGTGCCTGGAGCGGGGGACAGGGGAGGCACGAGCAGTACTTC.

V is TRBV6-4 and J is TRBJ1-2; the D gene is possibly TRBD1 (6 bases). Germline V gives CDR1 MRHNA, CDR2 SNTAGT. The CDR3 runs 13 residues. Trimming removed 6 bases from V and 2 bases from J, with 10 bases in between. The CDR3 loop reads CASSPQGNYGYTF. The CDR3 coding sequence is TGTGCCAGCAGCCCACAGGGAAACTATGGCTACACCTTC.

CDR3 sequence: CASSVTGESGANVLTF. The DNA of the CDR3 is TGTGCCAGCAGCGTGACAGGGGAGTCTGGGGCCAACGTCCTGACTTTC. The chain couples TRBV7-9 to TRBJ2-6, with TRBD1 matching 8 bases. This CDR3 has 16 amino acids. V lost 5 bases to trimming and J lost 1 base; unmatched junction nucleotides: 4. CDR1 and CDR2 from the germline V gene are SEHNR and FQNEAQ (reference sequence).

The V and J genes are TRBV9 and TRBJ1-2; 8 bases align to TRBD1. The ends lost 0 bases at V and 2 bases at J; junction bases unmatched: 0. Germline V gene lookup returns CDR1 SGDLS and CDR2 YYNGEE. The CDR3 is 14 amino acids. The CDR3 loop is CASSVGDRNYGYTF. CDR3 bases: TGTGCCAGCAGCGTAGGGGACAGGAACTATGGCTACACCTTC.

In DNA form, the CDR3 reads TGTGCCAGTAGGGACAGTTACAATCAGCCCCAGCATTTT. It yields the protein CASRDSYNQPQHF. The chain has TRBV19 and TRBJ1-5, with D perhaps TRBD1 (6 bases). This CDR3 contains 13 residues. Germline CDR1 is LNHDA and CDR2 is SQIVND (reference sequence). Trimming cost V 6 bases and J 3 bases, with 9 bases left between them.

In this sample, this clone turned up once. The chain carries TRBV30 and TRBJ1-3; 7 bases match TRBD1. The V segment lost 4 bases and the J segment 0 bases; nucleotides outside the gene matches: 3. The CDR3 has 14 amino acids. Germline V CDR1 and CDR2: GTSNPN, SVGIG (reference sequence). In DNA, the CDR3 is TGTGCCTGGAAGAGGACAGGCTCTGGAAACACCATATATTTT. Translation: CAWKRTGSGNTIYF.

The CDR3 region has the DNA TGTGCCAGCAGCGGAAGAGGCACCGGGGAGCTGTTTTTT. It codes for CASSGRGTGELFF. The chain joins TRBV9 to TRBJ2-2, with D unresolved. The germline V gene encodes CDR1 SGDLS and CDR2 YYNGEE. The ends were cut back, 3 bases at V and 4 bases at J, with 7 bases in the middle. The CDR3 is 13 amino acids.